The source of this TCR beta chain is a study of T cell responses to AZD1222 COVID-19 vaccine (dated by TCRdb to the early 2020s). With respect to the entire study: TCR sequencing was performed for fewer than 250 trial participants, of whom about 200 were given two doses of AZD1222 and around 25 were given two doses of MenACWY control vaccine. Trial participants were enrolled by age into subgroups of 18-55, 56-69 and 70-plus years, and 148, 28 and 57 TCR-sequenced participants, respectively, were included in these subgroups. General study outcomes and caveats: Only 5 to 7 AZD1222 recipients were SARS-CoV-2 seropositive at baseline, limiting conclusions about previously exposed vaccinees. CD4 TCRs associated with the vaccine covered the entire spike protein, and the dominant responses were in regions 160-218 and 743-854. Reportedly, almost half of the unique spike-specific TCRs recognized epitopes lying outside the regions that are mutated in the B.1.351 and B.1.1.7 variants. Because no day 14 peak-response samples were available, repertoires were characterized only after the peak T cell response. A significant rise in spike-specific TCR breadth and depth was observed after two AZD1222 doses relative to day 0 and relative to MenACWY recipients. Most participants were white British and females outnumbered males, and the authors suggested that clonal diversity may have been underestimated. In the small 56-69-year group, the increase in depth fell short of significance, most likely because of low power.

What the time point label conveys for this sample: about 28 days (+/-7) after the second vaccine dose. AZD1222 recipients given second doses at about 4 weeks or at about 12 weeks were pooled, since spike-specific TCR depth and breadth were not found to differ between the two schedules. The vaccinee samples were drawn from two UK trials, COV001 and COV002, one of which was a single-blind randomized controlled phase 2/3 trial testing AZD1222 (ChAdOx1 nCoV-19) in healthy adults. For TCRbeta chain sequencing, PBMC samples were collected from trial participants at day 0 and at day 28 after the second dose. Between the V and J ends, shortened by 1 base and 7 bases respectively, the junction contains 7 bases. Via the germline V gene (reference sequence), CDR1 is DFQATT and CDR2 SNEGSKA. Its CDR3 holds 11 amino acids, cysteine through phenylalanine. CDR3 DNA is the only sequence kept; it has 33 bases, read in frame from the first base.

The CDR3 regions of human TCRbeta chains were subjected to immunosequencing. As for the original processing: TCRs in the repertoires were compared against a reference library of SARS-CoV-2-specific TCRs that had been generated with the MIRA antigen-specificity platform. Breadth was defined as the fraction of unique TCRs that were SARS-CoV-2-associated, and depth was defined as the fraction of total T cells that were SARS-CoV-2-associated. Each spike-specific TCR was assigned to its reactive spike region and to a CD4 or CD8 class using the MIRA data. Log10-transformed breadth and depth values were compared by one-way ANOVA with Sidak's multiple comparisons tests. TCRdb took this table from immuneACCESS and kept in-frame rearrangements with V and J called. Such tables lack part of the clones; where checked against another copy, unresolved V genes explain under half of the gap, and the rest is unexplained. D and trimming were read from the DNA, whereas the V and J calls and clone size are those reported in that table. Present in this sample are about 130,000 clones, more than 70% of which were seen just once. Roughly 4% of the sample is taken by the ten largest.

As concerns this clone: Its target antigen remains unknown. Base qualities are missing; no much larger clone stands one base away.

Sequencing was performed on peripheral blood, taken 28 days after the second AZD1222 dose. The TCR sequence derives from an adult who received the AZD1222 COVID-19 vaccine. The rearranged chain carries TRBV20-1 and TRBJ1-2; the D gene is perhaps TRBD1, on 6 matching bases. This receptor has the CDR3 CSARVGAGYTF. The DNA sequence reads TGCAGTGCTAGAGTGGGGGCTGGCTACACCTTC.